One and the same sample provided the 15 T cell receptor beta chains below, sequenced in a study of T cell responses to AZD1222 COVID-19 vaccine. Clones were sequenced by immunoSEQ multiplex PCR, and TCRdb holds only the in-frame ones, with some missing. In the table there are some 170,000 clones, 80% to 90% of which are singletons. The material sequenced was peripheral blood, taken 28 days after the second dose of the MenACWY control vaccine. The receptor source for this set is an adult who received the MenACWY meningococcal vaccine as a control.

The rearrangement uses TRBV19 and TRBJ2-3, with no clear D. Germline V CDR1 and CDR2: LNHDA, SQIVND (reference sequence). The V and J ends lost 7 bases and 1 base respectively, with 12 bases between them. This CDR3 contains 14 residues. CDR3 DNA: TGTGCCAGTACGGTGGGATGGGGCACAGATACGCAGTATTTT. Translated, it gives CASTVGWGTDTQYF.

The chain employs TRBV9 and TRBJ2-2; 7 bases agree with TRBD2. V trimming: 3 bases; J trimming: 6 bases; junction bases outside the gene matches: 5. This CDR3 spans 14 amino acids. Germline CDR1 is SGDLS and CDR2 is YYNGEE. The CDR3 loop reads CASSAGGSAGELFF. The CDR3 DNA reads TGTGCCAGCAGCGCGGGGGGATCGGCCGGGGAGCTGTTTTTT.

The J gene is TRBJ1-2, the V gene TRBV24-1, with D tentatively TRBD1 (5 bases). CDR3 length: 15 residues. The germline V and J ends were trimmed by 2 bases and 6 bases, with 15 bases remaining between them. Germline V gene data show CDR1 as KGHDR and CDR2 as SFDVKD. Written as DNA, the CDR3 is TGTGCCACCAGTGATTCCGGTGCAGGGTCTGATGGCTACACCTTC. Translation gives CATSDSGAGSDGYTF.

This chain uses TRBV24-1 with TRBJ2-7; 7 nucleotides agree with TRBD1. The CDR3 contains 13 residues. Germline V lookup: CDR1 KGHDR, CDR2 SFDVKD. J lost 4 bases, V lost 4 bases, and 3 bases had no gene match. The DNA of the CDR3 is TGTGCCACCAGTGAGACAGGGTCGTACGAGCAGTACTTC. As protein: CATSETGSYEQYF.

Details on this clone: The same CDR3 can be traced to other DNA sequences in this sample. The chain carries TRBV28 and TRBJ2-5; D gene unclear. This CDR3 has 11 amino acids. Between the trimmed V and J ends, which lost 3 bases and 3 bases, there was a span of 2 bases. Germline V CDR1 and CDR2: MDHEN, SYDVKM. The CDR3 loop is CASSLEETQYF. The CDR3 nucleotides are TGTGCCAGCAGTTTGGAAGAGACCCAGTACTTC.

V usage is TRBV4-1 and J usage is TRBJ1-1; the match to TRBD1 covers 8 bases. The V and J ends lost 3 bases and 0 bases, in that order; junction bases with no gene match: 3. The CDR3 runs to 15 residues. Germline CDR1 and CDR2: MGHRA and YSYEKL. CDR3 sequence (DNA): TGCGCCAGCAGCCAGCGGACAGGGTTGAACACTGAAGCTTTCTTT. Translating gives CASSQRTGLNTEAFF.

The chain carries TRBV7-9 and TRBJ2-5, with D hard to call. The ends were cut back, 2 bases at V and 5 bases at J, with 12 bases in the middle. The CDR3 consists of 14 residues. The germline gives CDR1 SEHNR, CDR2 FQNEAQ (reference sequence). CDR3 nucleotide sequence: TGTGCCAGCAGCTTATCCCAGGTCGGGGAGACCCAGTACTTC. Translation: CASSLSQVGETQYF.

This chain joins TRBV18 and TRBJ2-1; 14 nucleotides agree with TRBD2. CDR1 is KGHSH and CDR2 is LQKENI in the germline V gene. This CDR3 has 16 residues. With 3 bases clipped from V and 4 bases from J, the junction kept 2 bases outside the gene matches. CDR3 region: CASSPRLAGGYNEQFF. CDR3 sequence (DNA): TGTGCCAGCTCACCGCGACTAGCGGGAGGGTACAATGAGCAGTTCTTC.

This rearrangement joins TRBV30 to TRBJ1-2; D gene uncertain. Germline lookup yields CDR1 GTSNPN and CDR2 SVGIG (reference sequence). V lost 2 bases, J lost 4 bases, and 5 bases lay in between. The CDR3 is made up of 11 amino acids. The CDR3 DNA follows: TGTGCCTGGAGTCCCCTCTATGGCTACACCTTC. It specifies CAWSPLYGYTF. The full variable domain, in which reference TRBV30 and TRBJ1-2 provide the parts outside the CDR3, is SQTIHQWPATLVQPVGSPLSLECTVEGTSNPNLYWYRQAAGRGLQLLFYSVGIGQISSEVPQNLSASRPQDRQFILSSKKLLLSDSGFYLCAWSPLYGYTFGSGTRLTVV.

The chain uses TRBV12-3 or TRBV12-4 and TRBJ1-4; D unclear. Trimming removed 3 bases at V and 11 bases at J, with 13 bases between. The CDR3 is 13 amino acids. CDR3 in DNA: TGTGCCAGCAGTTTCTCCCCTACGGTGAAACTGTTTTTT. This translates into CASSFSPTVKLFF.

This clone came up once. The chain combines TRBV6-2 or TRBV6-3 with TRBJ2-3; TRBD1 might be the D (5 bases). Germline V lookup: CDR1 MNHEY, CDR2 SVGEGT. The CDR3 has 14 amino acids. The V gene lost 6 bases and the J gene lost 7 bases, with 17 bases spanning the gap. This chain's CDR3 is CASSPLGVSNTQYF. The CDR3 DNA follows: TGTGCCAGCAGCCCTCTAGGGGTATCTAATACGCAGTATTTT.

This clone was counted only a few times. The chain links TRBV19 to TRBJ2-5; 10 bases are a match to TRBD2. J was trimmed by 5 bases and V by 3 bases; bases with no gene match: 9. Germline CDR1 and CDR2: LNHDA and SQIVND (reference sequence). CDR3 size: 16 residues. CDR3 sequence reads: CASSISSGRGPETQYF. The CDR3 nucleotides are TGTGCCAGTAGTATCTCTAGCGGGAGAGGTCCGGAGACCCAGTACTTC.

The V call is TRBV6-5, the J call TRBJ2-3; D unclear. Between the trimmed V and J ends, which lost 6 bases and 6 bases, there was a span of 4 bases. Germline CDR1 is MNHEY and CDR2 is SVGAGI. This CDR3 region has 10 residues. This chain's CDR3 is CASSFDTQYF. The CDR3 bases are TGTGCCAGCAGCTTTGATACGCAGTATTTT.

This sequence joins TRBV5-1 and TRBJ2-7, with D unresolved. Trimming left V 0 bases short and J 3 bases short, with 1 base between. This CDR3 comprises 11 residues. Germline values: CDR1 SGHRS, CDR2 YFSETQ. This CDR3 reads CASSLDYEQYF. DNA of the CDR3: TGCGCCAGCAGCTTGGACTACGAGCAGTACTTC.

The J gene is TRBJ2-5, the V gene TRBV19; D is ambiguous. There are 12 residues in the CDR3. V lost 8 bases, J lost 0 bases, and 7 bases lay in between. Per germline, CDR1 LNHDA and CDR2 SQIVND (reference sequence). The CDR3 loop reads CASGRHQETQYF. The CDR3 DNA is TGTGCCAGTGGACGGCACCAAGAGACCCAGTACTTC.